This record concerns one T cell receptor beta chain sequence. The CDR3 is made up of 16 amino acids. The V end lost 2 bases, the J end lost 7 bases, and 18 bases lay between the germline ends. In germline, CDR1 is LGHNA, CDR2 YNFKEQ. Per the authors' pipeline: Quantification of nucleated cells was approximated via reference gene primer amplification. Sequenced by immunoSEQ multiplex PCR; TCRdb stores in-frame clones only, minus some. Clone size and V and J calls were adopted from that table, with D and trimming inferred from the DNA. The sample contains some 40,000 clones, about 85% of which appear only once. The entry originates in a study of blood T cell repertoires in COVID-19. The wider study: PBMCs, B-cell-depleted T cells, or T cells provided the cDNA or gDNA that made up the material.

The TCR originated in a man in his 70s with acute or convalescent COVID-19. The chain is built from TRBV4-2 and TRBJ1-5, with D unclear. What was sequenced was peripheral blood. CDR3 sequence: CASSQTIYGEVQPQHF. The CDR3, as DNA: TGTGCCAGCAGCCAAACCATCTATGGGGAGGTACAGCCCCAGCATTTT.